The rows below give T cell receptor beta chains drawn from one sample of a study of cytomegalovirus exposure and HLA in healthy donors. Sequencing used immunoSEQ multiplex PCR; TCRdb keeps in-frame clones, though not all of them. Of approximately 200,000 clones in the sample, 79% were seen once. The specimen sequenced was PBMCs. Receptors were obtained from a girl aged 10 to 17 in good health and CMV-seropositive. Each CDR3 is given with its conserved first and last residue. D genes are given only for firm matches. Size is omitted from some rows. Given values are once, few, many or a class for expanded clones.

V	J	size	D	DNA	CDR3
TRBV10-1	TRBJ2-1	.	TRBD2	TGCGCCAGCAGCTCCGGACTAGCGGGGGGTTCCCTTGGGGATGAGCAGTTCTTC	CASSSGLAGGSLGDEQFF
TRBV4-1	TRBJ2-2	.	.	TGCGCCAGCAGCCTCCCCAGAGGGGAGCTGTTTTTT	CASSLPRGELFF
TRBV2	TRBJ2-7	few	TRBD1	TGTGCCAGCCCTGGACAGGGGAAGTACGAGCAGTACTTC	CASPGQGKYEQYF
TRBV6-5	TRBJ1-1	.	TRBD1	TGTGCCAGCGGCTTACAGGGGGGGAACACTGAAGCTTTCTTT	CASGLQGGNTEAFF
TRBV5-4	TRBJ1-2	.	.	TGTGCCAGCAGCTTGATTACAGGGTGGCACACCTTC	CASSLITGWHTF
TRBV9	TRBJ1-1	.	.	TGTGCCAGCAGCGCTCACCCGACAGCGAACACTGAAGCTTTCTTT	CASSAHPTANTEAFF
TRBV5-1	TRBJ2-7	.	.	TGCGCCAGCACCGGACATAACTCCTACGAGCAGTACTTC	CASTGHNSYEQYF
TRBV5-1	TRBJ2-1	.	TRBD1	TGCGCCAGCAGCTTGGCCGGACAGGCGGTCGATGAGCAGTTCTTC	CASSLAGQAVDEQFF
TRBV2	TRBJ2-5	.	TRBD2	TGTGCCAGCAACCAAAGACTAGCGGGGAGGCAAGAGACCCAGTACTTC	CASNQRLAGRQETQYF
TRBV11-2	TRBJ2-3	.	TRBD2	TGTGCCAGCAGCTCCCCAGCGGGGGGGGTCAGGGTGCAGTATTTT	CASSSPAGGVRVQYF
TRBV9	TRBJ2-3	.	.	TGTGTCAGCAGCGTAGGTATTTCAGATACGCAGTATTTT	CVSSVGISDTQYF
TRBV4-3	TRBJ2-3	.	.	TGCGCCAGCAGCCAAGGAGCTGCCGGGACACCACCAACAGATACGCAGTATTTT	CASSQGAAGTPPTDTQYF
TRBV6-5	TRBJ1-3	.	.	TGTGCCAGCAGTTGGCAGGGAGGAAACACCATATATTTT	CASSWQGGNTIYF
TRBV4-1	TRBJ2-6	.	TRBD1	TGCGCCAGCAGCCAAGAAACAGGGGGCGGTGTTGGGGCCAACGTCCTGACTTTC	CASSQETGGGVGANVLTF
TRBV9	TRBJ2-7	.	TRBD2	TGTGCCAGCAGCGTAGGCGGGAGCTCCTACGAGCAGTACTTC	CASSVGGSSYEQYF
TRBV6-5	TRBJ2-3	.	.	TGTGCCAGCAGACTAAGGGGTCGGGCAGATACGCAGTATTTT	CASRLRGRADTQYF
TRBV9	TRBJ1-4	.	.	TGTGCCAGCAGCGTAGAAACGGTTACAACTAATGAAAAACTGTTTTTT	CASSVETVTTNEKLFF
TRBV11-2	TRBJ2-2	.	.	TGTGCCAGCAGCTTCTTCGGGGCGGGGACCCCGAACACCGGGGAGCTGTTTTTT	CASSFFGAGTPNTGELFF
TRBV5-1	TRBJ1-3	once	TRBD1	TGCGCCAGCAGCCTTACAGGGGTTGGAAACACCATATATTTT	CASSLTGVGNTIYF
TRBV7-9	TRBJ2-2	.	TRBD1	TGTGCCAGCAGCTTTTGGGACAGTACCGGGGAGCTGTTTTTT	CASSFWDSTGELFF
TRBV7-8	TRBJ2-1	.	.	TGTGCCAGCAGCTTCCACTTACGGGGTATGAACAATGAGCAGTTCTTC	CASSFHLRGMNNEQFF
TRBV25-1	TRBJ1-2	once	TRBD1	TGTGCCAGCAGTCGCGACAGACAGGGTGACTATGGCTACACCTTC	CASSRDRQGDYGYTF
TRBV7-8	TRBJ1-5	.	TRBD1	TGTGCCAGCAGCTCCGGACAGGGACCCAGCCAGCCCCAGCATTTT	CASSSGQGPSQPQHF
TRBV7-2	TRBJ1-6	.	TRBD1	TGTGCCAGCACCCAGGACAGGGGAGATTCACCCCTCCACTTT	CASTQDRGDSPLHF
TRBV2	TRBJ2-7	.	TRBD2	TGTGCCAGCAGTGGACTAGCAGGCGAGCAGTACTTC	CASSGLAGEQYF
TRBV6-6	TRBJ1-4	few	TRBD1	TGTGCCAGCAGAGATACAGGGGGAGGTACTAATGAAAAACTGTTTTTT	CASRDTGGGTNEKLFF
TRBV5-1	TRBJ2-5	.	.	TGCGCCAGCAGCTTGGGGGAGGCTCGGGAGACCCAGTACTTC	CASSLGEARETQYF
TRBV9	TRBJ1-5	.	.	TGTGCCAGCAGCGTAGGCCAGGGTAGCAATCAGCCCCAGCATTTT	CASSVGQGSNQPQHF
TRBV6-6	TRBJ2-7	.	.	TGTGCCAGCAGACCAACAACCTACGAGCAGTACTTC	CASRPTTYEQYF
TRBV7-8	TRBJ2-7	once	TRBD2	TGTGCCAGCAGCACCTATAGCGGGACCTACGAGCAGTACTTC	CASSTYSGTYEQYF
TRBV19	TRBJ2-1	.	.	TGTGCCAGTAGTACGACATTATGGAATGAGCAGTTCTTC	CASSTTLWNEQFF
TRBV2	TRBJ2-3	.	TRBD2	TGTGCCAGCAGGGGAGCCGGGGGGGGAACTAGCACAGATACGCAGTATTTT	CASRGAGGGTSTDTQYF